The 15 T cell receptor beta chains below were found in one sample sequenced in a study of T cell responses to AZD1222 COVID-19 vaccine (dated by TCRdb to the early 2020s). The time point label on this specimen signifies: about 28 days (+/-7) after the second vaccine dose. Library creation used the immunoSEQ multiplex PCR assay. TCRdb retrieved this table from immuneACCESS and kept in-frame rearrangements only. Not all clones are present; in checked studies, unresolved V genes account for under half, and no reason is known for the remainder. This sample has around 150,000 clones in its table, and more than 85% of those were observed once. The ten most abundant clones make up more than 0.9% of the sample. The starting material was peripheral blood, obtained 28 days after the second AZD1222 dose. The source is an adult who received the AZD1222 COVID-19 vaccine.

This chain connects TRBV29-1 to TRBJ2-5; the D is unclear. Germline CDR1 and CDR2: SQVTM and ANQGSEA. The V and J ends lost 3 bases and 10 bases respectively, with 9 bases between them. The CDR3 has 10 amino acids. CDR3 protein: CSVDDGLQYF. As DNA, the CDR3 is TGCAGCGTTGACGACGGTCTCCAGTACTTC. The full variable domain, completed using reference TRBV29-1 and TRBJ2-5, is SAVISQKPSRDICQRGTSLTIQCQVDSQVTMMFWYRQQPGQSLTLIATANQGSEATYESGFVIDKFPISRPNLTFSTLTVSNMSPEDSSIYLCSVDDGLQYFGPGTRLLVL.

In regard to this clone: The same CDR3 can be traced to other DNA sequences in this sample. The CDR3 DNA reads as TGTGCCAGCAGCTTATTAGGGGGTAACACTGAAGCTTTCTTT. It is translated as CASSLLGGNTEAFF. The chain employs TRBV7-9 and TRBJ1-1; D possibly corresponds to TRBD1 (6 bases). V was shortened by 2 bases and J by 2 bases, with 9 bases between the two germline ends. Germline V gene data show CDR1 as SEHNR and CDR2 as FQNEAQ (reference sequence). This CDR3 is 14 amino acids long.

The V call is TRBV29-1, the J call TRBJ2-5; D remains unclear. Germline assignment: CDR1 SQVTM and CDR2 ANQGSEA. The V and J ends lost 4 bases and 3 bases respectively, with 24 bases between them. The CDR3 contains 17 residues. The CDR3 is CSVAPNPVLYPKETQYF. In DNA form, the CDR3 reads TGCAGCGTTGCGCCCAATCCGGTTTTGTACCCCAAAGAGACCCAGTACTTC.

The chain carries TRBV6-5 and TRBJ2-7; weak D call: TRBD1 (6 bases). The length of the CDR3 is 12 residues. V was trimmed by 9 bases and J by 4 bases, leaving 13 bases between them. Germline V gene sequence: CDR1 MNHEY, CDR2 SVGAGI. The CDR3 region has the DNA TGTGCCAGTGGGACACGGCCTTACGAGCAGTACTTC. Its translation is CASGTRPYEQYF.

This CDR3 reads CASHSAWGDTEAFF. The CDR3 coding sequence is TGTGCCAGCCACAGTGCTTGGGGGGATACTGAAGCTTTCTTT. The chain employs TRBV7-9 and TRBJ1-1; D may be TRBD1 (5 bases). The length of the CDR3 is 14 residues. V was clipped by 8 bases and J by 5 bases, with 18 bases between them. CDR1 is SEHNR, CDR2 FQNEAQ, per germline (reference sequence).

This clone occurred once. This chain uses TRBV21-1 with TRBJ1-3; the table calls TRBD1, which could not be checked here. TRBV21-1 is designated a pseudogene. CDR3 length: 17 residues. The CDR3 spells CASSKAFRTGWVNTIYF. In DNA form, the CDR3 reads TGTGCCAGCAGCAAAGCGTTCCGGACAGGGTGGGTAAACACCATATATTTT.

The V and J genes are TRBV7-3 and TRBJ2-7, with 9 bases lining up with TRBD2. CDR1 and CDR2 (germline): SGHTA, FQGTGA. This CDR3 contains 13 residues. V was clipped by 6 bases and J by 3 bases; unmatched bases: 3. DNA for the CDR3: TGTGCCAGCAGGGCTAGCGGGATCTACGAGCAGTACTTC. Amino acid sequence: CASRASGIYEQYF.

The chain joins TRBV6-4 to TRBJ2-1, with 15 bases aligning to TRBD2. CDR1 and CDR2 (germline): MRHNA, SNTAGT. This CDR3 spans 19 amino acids. V gave up 7 bases and J gave up 0 bases; unmatched junction bases: 10. This CDR3 is CASNTPGTSGGSSYNEQFF. The CDR3 nucleotides read TGTGCCAGCAACACTCCCGGGACTAGCGGGGGGAGCTCCTACAATGAGCAGTTCTTC.

This clone was seen just once. J is TRBJ2-4 and V is TRBV13; weak D call: TRBD2 (7 bases). The germline V gene has CDR1 PRHDT and CDR2 FYEKMQ (reference sequence). Trimming pared 5 bases from V and 7 bases from J, leaving 12 bases between. The CDR3 spans 13 residues. For the CDR3, the DNA is TGTGCCAGCAGCCCTAAGGGGGGGAACATTCAGTACTTC. It encodes CASSPKGGNIQYF.

The chain links TRBV7-9 to TRBJ1-6; D is unclear. The CDR3 sequence is 14 residues long. Germline V lookup: CDR1 SEHNR, CDR2 FQNEAQ (reference sequence). The V and J ends lost 5 bases and 6 bases respectively, with 11 bases between them. DNA of the CDR3: TGTGCCAGCAGCCCCCCCGGCACTAATTCACCCCTCCACTTT. Translation: CASSPPGTNSPLHF.

This chain links TRBV9 with TRBJ1-6; D is undetermined. The CDR3 covers 13 residues. CDR1 and CDR2 (germline): SGDLS, YYNGEE. V was shortened by 7 bases and J by 0 bases, with 5 bases between the two germline ends. CDR3 sequence: CASQSSYNSPLHF. CDR3 nucleotide sequence: TGTGCCAGCCAGAGCTCCTATAATTCACCCCTCCACTTT.

On this clone itself: An end of the junction does not agree with germline; a read error may underlie this. This chain links TRBV7-2 with TRBJ2-7; D might be TRBD1 (5 bases). Looked up from germline, CDR1 is SGHTA and CDR2 is FQGNSA. The CDR3 has 14 amino acids. CDR3 sequence reads: CASSLAWGSNEQYF. The CDR3 bases are TGTGCCAGCAGCTTAGCATGGGGCTCCAACGAGCAGTACTTC. Complete variable domain (other parts from reference TRBV7-2 and TRBJ2-7): GAGVSQSPSNKVTEKGKDVELRCDPISGHTALYWYRQSLGQGLEFLIYFQGNSAPDKSGLPSDRFSAERTGGSVSTLTIQRTQQEDSAVYLCASSLAWGSNEQYFGPGTRLTVT.

In nucleotides, the CDR3 is TGTGCCAGCAGCCCCCGACGAGGTACTAGCGGGACCGGAGATACGCAGTATTTT. Amino acid sequence: CASSPRRGTSGTGDTQYF. This chain joins TRBV9 and TRBJ2-3; TRBD2 agrees at 10 bases. V trimming: 4 bases; J trimming: 5 bases; junction bases outside the gene matches: 16. CDR1 and CDR2 from the germline V gene are SGDLS and YYNGEE. The CDR3 is 18 amino acids.

The chain carries TRBV28 and TRBJ2-7; D might be TRBD1 (5 bases). This CDR3 region has 14 residues. V lost 2 bases and J 2 bases, leaving 10 bases between the germline ends. The germline V gene encodes CDR1 MDHEN and CDR2 SYDVKM. The chain's CDR3 is CASSLGWGTYEQYF. The CDR3 bases are TGTGCCAGCAGTTTAGGATGGGGCACCTACGAGCAGTACTTC.

V usage is TRBV11-2 and J usage is TRBJ2-2; 7 positions match TRBD1. The V and J ends lost 5 bases and 1 base, in that order; junction bases with no gene match: 10. From germline, CDR1 is SGHAT and CDR2 FQNNGV. This CDR3 comprises 17 residues. Here the CDR3 DNA reads TGTGCCAGCAGCCCTATACCGGGACAGAGGAACACCGGGGAGCTGTTTTTT. Encoded protein: CASSPIPGQRNTGELFF. Using reference TRBV11-2 and TRBJ2-2 for the parts outside the CDR3, the full variable domain is EAGVAQSPRYKIIEKRQSVAFWCNPISGHATLYWYQQILGQGPKLLIQFQNNGVVDDSQLPKDRFSAERLKGVDSTLKIQPAKLEDSAVYLCASSPIPGQRNTGELFFGEGSRLTVL.